Listed below are T cell receptor beta chains from one sample, sequenced in a study of shared clonotypes between healthy human individuals. Assay used: immunoSEQ multiplex PCR; TCRdb lists only in-frame clones, some missing. The sample shows some 2,500,000 clones, 80% to 95% of them seen only once. The sequenced material came from naive CD4+ T cells from PBMCs. These receptors all come from a man younger than 30 in good health. Some clones in this sample may be carry-over from other donors' samples. Each CDR3 is given with its conserved first and last residue. A D gene is named only where the DNA matches it firmly. Clone size is stated in some rows and not others, as once, few, many or a class when expanded.

V,size,J,D,DNA,CDR3
TRBV12-5,.,TRBJ2-5,.,TGTGCTAGTGGCAGAGGACACCTGTACCAAGAGACCCAGTACTTC,CASGRGHLYQETQYF
TRBV14,.,TRBJ1-2,.,TGTGCCAGCAGCCAAGATCCGAACTATGGCTACACCTTC,CASSQDPNYGYTF
TRBV9,.,TRBJ1-2,TRBD1,TGTGCCAGCAGCGTAGACGGCAGGGGGGGAGGCGATGGCTACACCTTC,CASSVDGRGGGDGYTF
TRBV18,.,TRBJ1-5,.,TGTGCCAGCTCACCTGGACAGCCTGTATCCCAGCATTTT,CASSPGQPVSQHF
TRBV5-1,.,TRBJ2-7,.,TGCGCCAGCAGCTCCTCAGGAACCTACGAGCAGTACTTC,CASSSSGTYEQYF
TRBV5-1,.,TRBJ1-2,TRBD1,TGCGCCAGCAGCTCGACAGGACAGGGCGATGGCTACACCTTC,CASSSTGQGDGYTF
TRBV11-2,.,TRBJ1-4,.,TGTGCCAGCAGCGACTCTAGGGGATTTAATGAAAAACTGTTTTTT,CASSDSRGFNEKLFF
TRBV7-3,.,TRBJ2-3,.,TGTGCCAGCAGCTTAAGGGGACCAGGGAGCCTCACAGATACGCAGTATTTT,CASSLRGPGSLTDTQYF
TRBV6-4,.,TRBJ2-3,TRBD2,TGTGCCAGCAGTCTAGGACTAGCGGGTTCCTTCACAGATACGCAGTATTTT,CASSLGLAGSFTDTQYF
TRBV11-2,.,TRBJ2-7,TRBD1,TGTGCCAGCAGCTCGACTACCGGGACAGGGAACGAGCAGTACTTC,CASSSTTGTGNEQYF
TRBV5-1,.,TRBJ2-7,.,TGCGCCAGCAGCTACGGGACAAACCCCTACGAGCAGTACTTC,CASSYGTNPYEQYF
TRBV6-5,.,TRBJ1-2,.,TGTGCCAGCAGCCCTACCGGGGGGCGAGCCTGGGGCTACACCTTC,CASSPTGGRAWGYTF
TRBV2,few,TRBJ1-5,.,TGTGCCAGCAGTGGGCAGGGTTATCAGCCCCAGCATTTT,CASSGQGYQPQHF
TRBV28,.,TRBJ1-5,TRBD1,TGTGCCAGCAGCCATCGACAGGGTGCCCGGGCCCAGCATTTT,CASSHRQGARAQHF
TRBV27,.,TRBJ1-2,.,TGTGCCAGCAGTTTTTCGCCCCGGTATGGCTACACCTTC,CASSFSPRYGYTF
TRBV6-1,.,TRBJ2-2,.,TGTGCCAGCAGTGTCGAGGACCCAATCGGAGGCACCGGGGAGCTGTTTTTT,CASSVEDPIGGTGELFF
TRBV19,.,TRBJ1-3,TRBD1,TGTGCCAGTAGTAGGACAGGGGCCTCTGGAAACACCATATATTTT,CASSRTGASGNTIYF
TRBV6-1,.,TRBJ1-1,.,TGTGCCAGCAGTGGGCAGGGACGAGACGGAGGCCTAGCTTTCTTT,CASSGQGRDGGLAFF
TRBV27,once,TRBJ2-3,.,TGTGCCAGCAGTTTAGGTCCCGTGGATACGCAGTATTTT,CASSLGPVDTQYF
TRBV5-5,.,TRBJ2-5,.,TGTGCCAGCAGCGGGGGGAACAGTGAAGAGACCCAGTACTTC,CASSGGNSEETQYF
TRBV29-1,.,TRBJ2-7,TRBD1,TGCAGCGTTGAAGGACAGGGGTACGAGCAGTACTTC,CSVEGQGYEQYF
TRBV10-3,.,TRBJ1-2,.,TGTGCCATCAGTGAAAGGACAGCCGGGACCCCTATGTATGGCTACACCTTC,CAISERTAGTPMYGYTF
TRBV6-6,.,TRBJ2-5,.,TGTGCCAGCAGTTACCGACTAGAGGTTATAGAGACCCAGTACTTC,CASSYRLEVIETQYF
TRBV7-9,.,TRBJ2-3,TRBD1,TGTGCCAGCAGCTTAGCAGGGGGCCGTTCAGATACGCAGTATTTT,CASSLAGGRSDTQYF
TRBV28,.,TRBJ2-7,.,TGTGCCAGCAGTCTAAGACAGGGAGGCAAGCAGTACTTC,CASSLRQGGKQYF
TRBV5-1,.,TRBJ2-5,.,TGCGCCAGCAGCTCTTTTATGGTGAAAGAGACCCAGTACTTC,CASSSFMVKETQYF
TRBV5-1,.,TRBJ2-1,.,TGCGCCAGCAGTAGGGGGTTGAGGTACAATGAGCAGTTCTTC,CASSRGLRYNEQFF
TRBV19,.,TRBJ2-5,.,TGTGCCAGTAGTCCGACAGATTACCAAGAGACCCAGTACTTC,CASSPTDYQETQYF
TRBV28,.,TRBJ1-4,.,TGTGCCAGCAGTTTGGCAGGGGCGGCAACTAATGAAAAACTGTTTTTT,CASSLAGAATNEKLFF
TRBV28,once,TRBJ2-5,.,TGTGCCAGCAGTCTACGGGCCTCGGGAGAGACCCAGTACTTC,CASSLRASGETQYF
TRBV30,.,TRBJ1-2,.,TGTGCCTGGAGTGGTTCCCAAGGAGGCGGCTACACCTTC,CAWSGSQGGGYTF
TRBV9,.,TRBJ2-2,.,TGTGCCAGCAGCCCTTCAAACACCGGGGAGCTGTTTTTT,CASSPSNTGELFF
TRBV9,.,TRBJ1-6,.,TGTGCCAGCAGCGTAGTTTCCAGGAATTCACCCCTCCACTTT,CASSVVSRNSPLHF
TRBV7-2,.,TRBJ1-2,.,TGTGCCAGCAGCCCCGATAGGGGTAGGTATGGCTACACCTTC,CASSPDRGRYGYTF
TRBV6-5,.,TRBJ2-7,TRBD2,TGTGCCAGCAGAAATGGGGTCCGGGGGGCCTACGAGCAGTACTTC,CASRNGVRGAYEQYF
TRBV7-9,once,TRBJ1-6,TRBD1,TGTGCCAGCAGCTTAGCGAGAGGACAGGGGCCTTATAATTCACCCCTCCACTTT,CASSLARGQGPYNSPLHF
TRBV5-1,.,TRBJ1-2,.,TGCGCCAGCAGCTTGAGTTTTGTAACCTATGGCTACACCTTC,CASSLSFVTYGYTF
TRBV28,.,TRBJ1-2,TRBD1,TGTGCCAGCAGTTTAGCGGCAGGGGGCCGCTACACCTTC,CASSLAAGGRYTF
TRBV4-2,.,TRBJ2-7,TRBD1,TGTGCCAGTGGGAGGGACAGGGGGATCGGCGAGCAGTACTTC,CASGRDRGIGEQYF
TRBV9,.,TRBJ1-1,TRBD1,TGTGCCAGCAGCGAATGGCCGCCCGACGGACAGGGGCTGAACACTGAAGCTTTCTTT,CASSEWPPDGQGLNTEAFF
TRBV7-9,.,TRBJ2-3,TRBD1,TGTGCCAGCAGCTTACCCGACAGGGGCGGCACAGATACGCAGTATTTT,CASSLPDRGGTDTQYF
TRBV7-3,.,TRBJ2-2,.,TGTGCCAGCGGTTTTCGGGAGGGGGAGCTGTTTTTT,CASGFREGELFF
TRBV11-3,.,TRBJ1-1,.,TGTGCCAGCAGCTACAGGGTGGACACTGAAGCTTTCTTT,CASSYRVDTEAFF
TRBV28,.,TRBJ1-4,.,TGTGCCAGCAGTTTGGGGGGATCAACTAATGAAAAACTGTTTTTT,CASSLGGSTNEKLFF
TRBV27,few,TRBJ1-1,.,TGTGCCAGCAGTTCGACGGTTTATGAAGCTTTCTTT,CASSSTVYEAFF
TRBV5-1,.,TRBJ2-1,.,TGCGCCAGCAGCTTGTATTCCCCTTGGCTTAACAATGAGCAGTTCTTC,CASSLYSPWLNNEQFF
TRBV28,.,TRBJ1-1,.,TGTGCCAGCAGTCTAAAGAACACTGAAGCTTTCTTT,CASSLKNTEAFF
TRBV6-6,.,TRBJ1-4,.,TGTGCCAGCAGCACCGGCCGACCTAATGAAAAACTGTTTTTT,CASSTGRPNEKLFF
TRBV15,.,TRBJ2-7,.,TGTGCCACCAGCAGAGATTTGGTGGTACAGGGAAGCTACGAGCAGTACTTC,CATSRDLVVQGSYEQYF
TRBV7-2,.,TRBJ1-1,.,TGTGCCAGCAGCTTATGGGGGGCCAACACTGAAGCTTTCTTT,CASSLWGANTEAFF
TRBV12-1,.,TRBJ1-5,.,TGTGCCAGCAGCTTTAAGAGGGAGGGTCAGCCCCAGCATTTT,CASSFKREGQPQHF
TRBV9,.,TRBJ2-7,.,TGTGCCAGCAGCCCAGCTACAGGTCCTTCCTACGAGCAGTACTTC,CASSPATGPSYEQYF
TRBV29-1,.,TRBJ2-7,.,TGCAGCGTGTCCGGGACGGTCACCTACGAGCAGTACTTC,CSVSGTVTYEQYF
TRBV7-9,.,TRBJ2-1,TRBD2,TGTGCCAGCAGCTTATTATTCCCCGGGACTACCCACTACAATGAGCAGTTCTTC,CASSLLFPGTTHYNEQFF
TRBV10-3,.,TRBJ2-7,TRBD2,TGTGCCATCAGGTTAGCGGGAGTTGGTGAGCAGTACTTC,CAIRLAGVGEQYF
TRBV5-6,.,TRBJ2-1,.,TGTGCCAGCAGCTTAAGCGGGCTTACCTACAATGAGCAGTTCTTC,CASSLSGLTYNEQFF
TRBV7-9,.,TRBJ2-1,.,TGTGCCAGCAGCTTTTACGGCTCGTACAATGAGCAGTTCTTC,CASSFYGSYNEQFF
TRBV14,.,TRBJ2-2,TRBD2,TGTGCCAGCAGCCCCATGAGAGCGGGAGGGCCTTCGGGCACCGGGGAGCTGTTTTTT,CASSPMRAGGPSGTGELFF